This entry lists 9 T cell receptor beta chains sequenced from one sample in a study of T-cell reconstitution after alpha-beta-depleted transplantation in children. Using unique molecular identifiers, the investigators prepared the TCRbeta library. In TCRdb, the PCR reads were re-called with MiXCR into one record per CDR3 protein. The sample includes a few hundred thousand distinct CDR3 sequences, 9.7% of them seen just once. Source: PBMCs from the stem cell graft donor, taken from the stem cell graft. The receptors originated from a human donor who donated a stem cell graft to a child with SCID.

In this sample, this clonotype turned up many times. The chain employs TRBV6-5 and TRBJ1-3; D unresolved. This CDR3 spans 18 amino acids. Between the trimmed V and J ends, which lost 4 bases and 2 bases, there was a span of 21 bases. Per the germline V gene, CDR1 is MNHEY and CDR2 is SVGAGI. The CDR3 spells CASSSPRSGLGAGNTIYF. The CDR3 DNA follows: TGTGCCAGCAGTTCCCCACGATCCGGACTGGGCGCTGGAAACACCATATATTTT.

Comments on this clonotype: This may be a read error: a much more frequent sequence differs by one nucleotide. CDR3 sequence: CASSRGQGHGDTF. The CDR3, as DNA: TGCGCCAGCAGCCGCGGACAGGGTCATGGCGACACCTTC. The chain has TRBV5-1 and TRBJ1-2; the match to TRBD1 covers 8 bases. The CDR3 consists of 13 residues. Germline V gene data show CDR1 as SGHRS and CDR2 as YFSETQ.

This clonotype occurred many times. The chain employs TRBV5-6 and TRBJ1-5; D is perhaps TRBD1 (6 bases). The CDR3 length is 14 residues. Germline lookup yields CDR1 SGHDT and CDR2 YYEEEE. Trimming removed 5 bases from V and 4 bases from J, with 13 bases in between. The CDR3 nucleotides are TGTGCCAGCAGTCCAGGGGTCCTAAATCAGCCCCAGCATTTT. This codes for CASSPGVLNQPQHF.

This clonotype was recorded many times. V and J are TRBV20-1 and TRBJ2-3, with 10 nucleotides matching TRBD2. Germline CDR1 DFQATT, CDR2 SNEGSKA (reference sequence). J gave up 2 bases and V 5 bases, and 10 bases lay outside the gene matches. The CDR3 contains 16 residues. In nucleotides, the CDR3 is TGCAGTGCTGGGGCCGGACTAGCGGATTACACAGATACGCAGTATTTT. Amino acids: CSAGAGLADYTDTQYF.

This clonotype was counted ten times or more. The rearrangement joins TRBV7-2 to TRBJ2-2; D possibly corresponds to TRBD2 (7 bases). Trimming removed 3 bases at V and 1 base at J, with 12 bases between. Germline V CDR1 and CDR2: SGHTA, FQGNSA. The CDR3 runs 16 residues. The CDR3 coding sequence is TGTGCCAGCAGCTTTAGGGGGGGCAGGAACACCGGGGAGCTGTTTTTT. Translation gives CASSFRGGRNTGELFF.

This clonotype was counted ten times or more. This sequence joins TRBV7-2 and TRBJ2-7, with D unresolved. Per germline, CDR1 SGHTA and CDR2 FQGNSA. Trimming took 2 bases from V and 0 from J, leaving 11 bases between them. The CDR3 totals 15 residues. CDR3 coding DNA: TGTGCCAGCAGCTTAATGCGGTCGATCTCCTACGAGCAGTACTTC. Amino acid sequence: CASSLMRSISYEQYF.

To note about this clonotype: A much more abundant neighbour one base away suggests this may be a read error. The chain employs TRBV5-1 and TRBJ2-7, with TRBD1 matching over 10 bases. This CDR3 has 13 residues. Germline CDR1 SGHRS, CDR2 YFSETQ. With V trimmed by 10 bases and J by 3 bases, 7 bases remained unmatched. CDR3 protein: CACAGDRGYEQYF. The CDR3 DNA reads TGCGCCTGTGCCGGGGACAGGGGCTACGAGCAGTACTTC.

The sample holds many counts of this clonotype. The rearrangement joins TRBV2 to TRBJ2-2, with D perhaps being TRBD1 or TRBD2 (5 bases each). V was pared by 7 bases and J by 3 bases, with 12 bases between. This CDR3 has 14 residues. CDR1 is SNHLY and CDR2 is FYNNEI in the germline V gene. CDR3 region: CASKEGMYTGELFF. The DNA for the CDR3 is TGTGCCAGCAAAGAGGGGATGTACACCGGGGAGCTGTTTTTT.

This clonotype has at least ten counts. J is TRBJ1-6 and V is TRBV12-3 or TRBV12-4; a possible D gene is TRBD1 (6 bases). CDR3 length: 15 amino acids. V lost 0 bases to trimming and J lost 6 bases, with 9 bases between them. CDR3 loop: CASSLAGQRNSPLHF. The CDR3 DNA follows: TGTGCCAGCAGTTTAGCTGGACAGCGTAATTCACCCCTCCACTTT.